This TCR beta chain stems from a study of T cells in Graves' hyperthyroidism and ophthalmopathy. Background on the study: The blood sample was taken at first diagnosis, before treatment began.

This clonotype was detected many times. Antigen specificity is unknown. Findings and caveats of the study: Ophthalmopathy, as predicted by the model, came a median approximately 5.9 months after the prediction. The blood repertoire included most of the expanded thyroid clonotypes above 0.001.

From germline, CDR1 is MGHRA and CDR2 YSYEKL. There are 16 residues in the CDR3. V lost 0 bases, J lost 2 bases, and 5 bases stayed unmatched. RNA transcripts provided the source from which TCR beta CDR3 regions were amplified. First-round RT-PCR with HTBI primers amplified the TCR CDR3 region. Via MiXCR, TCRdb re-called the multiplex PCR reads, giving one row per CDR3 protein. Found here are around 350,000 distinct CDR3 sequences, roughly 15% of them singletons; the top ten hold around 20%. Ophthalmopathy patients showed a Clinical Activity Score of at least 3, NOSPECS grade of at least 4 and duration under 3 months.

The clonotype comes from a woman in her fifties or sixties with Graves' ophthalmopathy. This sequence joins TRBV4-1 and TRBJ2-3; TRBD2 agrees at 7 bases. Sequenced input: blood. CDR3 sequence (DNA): TGCGCCAGCAGCCAAGAATGGGGGAGGGCCACAGATACGCAGTATTTT. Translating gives CASSQEWGRATDTQYF.